Following are 5 T cell receptor beta chains from one sample sequenced in a study of T cell changes during pregnancy in multiple sclerosis. Produced via immunoSEQ multiplex PCR; TCRdb's table is partial and in-frame only. The profile shows about 100,000 clones, around 92% of them singletons. This specimen was peripheral blood, taken before pregnancy. Receptor source: a female donor with multiple sclerosis, enrolled in a pregnancy study.

Comment on this clone: This same CDR3 is encoded by further DNA sequences in the sample. DNA of the CDR3: TGTGCCAGCAGCTCGGGACAAACCTACGAGCAGTACTTC. Translating it yields CASSSGQTYEQYF. The chain employs TRBV7-9 and TRBJ2-7, with TRBD1 as a possible D gene (6 bases). V was pared by 4 bases and J by 2 bases, with 9 bases between. The germline V gene has CDR1 SEHNR and CDR2 FQNEAQ (reference sequence). The CDR3 is made up of 13 amino acids. Together with reference TRBV7-9 and TRBJ2-7, the CDR3 gives the full variable domain: DTGVSQNPRHKITKRGQNVTFRCDPISEHNRLYWYRQTLGQGPEFLTYFQNEAQLEKSRLLSDRFSAERPKGSFSTLEIQRTEQGDSAMYLCASSSGQTYEQYFGPGTRLTVT.

This clone was observed once. The chain joins TRBV10-3 to TRBJ1-3, with D possibly TRBD1 on 6 matching bases. The germline V gene has CDR1 ENHRY and CDR2 SYGVKD. V lost 11 bases and J lost 5, with 16 bases in between. This CDR3 has 13 residues. CDR3 DNA: TGTGCCTCCACCTCAGGGGCTAGAAACACCATATATTTT. Translation gives CASTSGARNTIYF.

The rearrangement joins TRBV7-7 to TRBJ2-2; D ambiguous. This CDR3 contains 12 residues. Germline loops: CDR1 SSHAT, CDR2 FNYEAQ (reference sequence). V was clipped by 3 bases and J by 5 bases, with 4 bases between them. The CDR3 DNA is TGTGCCAGCAGCTTCCGTACCGGGGAGCTGTTTTTT. Amino acids: CASSFRTGELFF.

This clone was detected a few times. This rearrangement joins TRBV2 to TRBJ1-5; tentative D call: TRBD1 (5 bases). The CDR3 is made up of 14 amino acids. Germline CDR1 is SNHLY and CDR2 is FYNNEI. The V gene lost 3 bases and the J gene lost 10 bases, with 16 bases spanning the gap. DNA for the CDR3: TGTGCCAGCAGTGAGGGGCGGATTATCAGCCCCCAGCATTTT. As protein: CASSEGRIISPQHF.

J is TRBJ1-2 and V is TRBV6-5; 7 bases are a match to TRBD1. Germline V CDR1 and CDR2: MNHEY, SVGAGI. J gave up 4 bases and V 0 bases, and 5 bases lay outside the gene matches. CDR3 length: 15 residues. This CDR3 is CASSYSHRGGYGYTF. The CDR3 nucleotides read TGTGCCAGCAGTTACTCACACAGGGGAGGCTATGGCTACACCTTC.